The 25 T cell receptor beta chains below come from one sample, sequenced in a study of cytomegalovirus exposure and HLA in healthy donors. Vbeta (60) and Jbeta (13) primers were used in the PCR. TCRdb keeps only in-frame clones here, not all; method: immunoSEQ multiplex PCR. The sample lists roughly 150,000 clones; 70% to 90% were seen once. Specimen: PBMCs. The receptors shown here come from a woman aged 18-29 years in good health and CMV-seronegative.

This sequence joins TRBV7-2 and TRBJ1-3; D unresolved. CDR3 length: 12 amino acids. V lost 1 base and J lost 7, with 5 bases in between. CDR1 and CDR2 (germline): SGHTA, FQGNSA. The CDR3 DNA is TGTGCCAGCAGCTTAGGGCCGAACACCATATATTTT. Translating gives CASSLGPNTIYF. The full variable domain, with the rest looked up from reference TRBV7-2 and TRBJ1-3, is GAGVSQSPSNKVTEKGKDVELRCDPISGHTALYWYRQSLGQGLEFLIYFQGNSAPDKSGLPSDRFSAERTGGSVSTLTIQRTQQEDSAVYLCASSLGPNTIYFGEGSWLTVV.

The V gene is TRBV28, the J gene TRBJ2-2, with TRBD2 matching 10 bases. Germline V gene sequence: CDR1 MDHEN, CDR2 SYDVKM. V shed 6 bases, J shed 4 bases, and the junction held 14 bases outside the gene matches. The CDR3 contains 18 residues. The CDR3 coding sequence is TGTGCCAGCAGCACGTTCAGGGCTAGCGGGGGTATCACCGGGGAGCTGTTTTTT. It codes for CASSTFRASGGITGELFF.

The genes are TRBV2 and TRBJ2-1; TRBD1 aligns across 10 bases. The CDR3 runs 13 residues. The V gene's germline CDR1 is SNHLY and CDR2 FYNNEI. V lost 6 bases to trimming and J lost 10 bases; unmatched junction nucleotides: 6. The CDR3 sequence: CASSPRQGAEQFF. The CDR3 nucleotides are TGTGCCAGCAGCCCGAGACAGGGGGCAGAGCAGTTCTTC.

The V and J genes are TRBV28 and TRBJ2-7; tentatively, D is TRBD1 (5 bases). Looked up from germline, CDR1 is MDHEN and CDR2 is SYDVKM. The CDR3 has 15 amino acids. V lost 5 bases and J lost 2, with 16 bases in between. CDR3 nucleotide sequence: TGTGCCAGCAGTGTCCCCCAAGGACAAACCTACGAGCAGTACTTC. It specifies CASSVPQGQTYEQYF. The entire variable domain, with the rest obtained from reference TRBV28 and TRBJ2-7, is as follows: DVKVTQSSRYLVKRTGEKVFLECVQDMDHENMFWYRQDPGLGLRLIYFSYDVKMKEKGDIPEGYSVSREKKERFSLILESASTNQTSMYLCASSVPQGQTYEQYFGPGTRLTVT.

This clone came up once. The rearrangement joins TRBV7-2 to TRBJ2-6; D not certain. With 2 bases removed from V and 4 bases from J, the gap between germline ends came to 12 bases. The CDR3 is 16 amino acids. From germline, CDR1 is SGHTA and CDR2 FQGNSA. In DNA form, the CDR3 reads TGTGCCAGCAGCTTACGGAGCCTGAGAGGGGCCAACGTCCTGACTTTC. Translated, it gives CASSLRSLRGANVLTF. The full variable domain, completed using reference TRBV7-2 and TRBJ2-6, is GAGVSQSPSNKVTEKGKDVELRCDPISGHTALYWYRQSLGQGLEFLIYFQGNSAPDKSGLPSDRFSAERTGGSVSTLTIQRTQQEDSAVYLCASSLRSLRGANVLTFGAGSRLTVL.

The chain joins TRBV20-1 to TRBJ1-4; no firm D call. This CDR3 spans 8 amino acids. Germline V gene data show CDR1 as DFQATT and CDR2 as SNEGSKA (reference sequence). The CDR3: CRYGKLFF. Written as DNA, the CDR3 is TGCAGGTACGGTAAACTGTTTTTT.

The CDR3 bases are TGTGCCAGCAGTCCTTCGACAAGTAATTCACCCCTCCACTTT. As protein: CASSPSTSNSPLHF. The chain combines TRBV27 with TRBJ1-6; D is undetermined. The V and J ends lost 5 bases and 6 bases respectively, with 11 bases between them. The germline CDR1 and CDR2 sequences are MNHEY and SMNVEV (reference sequence). CDR3 length: 14 amino acids.

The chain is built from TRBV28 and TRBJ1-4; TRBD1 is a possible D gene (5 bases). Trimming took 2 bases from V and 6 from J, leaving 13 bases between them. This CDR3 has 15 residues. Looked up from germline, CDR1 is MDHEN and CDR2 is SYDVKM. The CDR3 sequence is CASSLGGAGDEKLFF. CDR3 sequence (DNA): TGTGCCAGCAGTTTAGGCGGGGCGGGGGATGAAAAACTGTTTTTT.

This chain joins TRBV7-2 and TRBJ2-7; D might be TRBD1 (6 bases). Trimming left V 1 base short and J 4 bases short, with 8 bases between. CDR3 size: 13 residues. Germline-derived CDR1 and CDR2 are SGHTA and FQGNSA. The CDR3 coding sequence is TGTGCCAGCAGCTTAGGACAGGTATACGAGCAGTACTTC. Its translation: CASSLGQVYEQYF. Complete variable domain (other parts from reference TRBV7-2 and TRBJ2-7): GAGVSQSPSNKVTEKGKDVELRCDPISGHTALYWYRQSLGQGLEFLIYFQGNSAPDKSGLPSDRFSAERTGGSVSTLTIQRTQQEDSAVYLCASSLGQVYEQYFGPGTRLTVT.

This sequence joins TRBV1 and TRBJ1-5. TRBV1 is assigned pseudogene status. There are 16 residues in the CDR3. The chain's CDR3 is CTSSQEGEEGYQPQHF. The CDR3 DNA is TGCACCAGCAGCCAAGAGGGGGAGGAGGGTTATCAGCCCCAGCATTTT.

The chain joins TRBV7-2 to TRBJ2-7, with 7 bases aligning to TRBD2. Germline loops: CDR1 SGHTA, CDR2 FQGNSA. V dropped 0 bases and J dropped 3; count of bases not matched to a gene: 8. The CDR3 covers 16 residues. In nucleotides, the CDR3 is TGTGCCAGCAGCTTAGCCCCGAGCGGGAACGGCTACGAGCAGTACTTC. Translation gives CASSLAPSGNGYEQYF. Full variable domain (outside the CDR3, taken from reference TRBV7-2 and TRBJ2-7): GAGVSQSPSNKVTEKGKDVELRCDPISGHTALYWYRQSLGQGLEFLIYFQGNSAPDKSGLPSDRFSAERTGGSVSTLTIQRTQQEDSAVYLCASSLAPSGNGYEQYFGPGTRLTVT.

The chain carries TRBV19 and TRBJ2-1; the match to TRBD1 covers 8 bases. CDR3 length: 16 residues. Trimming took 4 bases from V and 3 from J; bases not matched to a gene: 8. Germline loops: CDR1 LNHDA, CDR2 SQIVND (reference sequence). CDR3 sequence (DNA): TGTGCCAGTAGTAGAGAGCAGGGGGCGTTCTACAATGAGCAGTTCTTC. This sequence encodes CASSREQGAFYNEQFF.

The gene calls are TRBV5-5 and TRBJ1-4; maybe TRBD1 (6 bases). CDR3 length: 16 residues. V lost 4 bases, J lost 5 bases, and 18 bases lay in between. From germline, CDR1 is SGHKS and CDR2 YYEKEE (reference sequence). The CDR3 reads CASSPIQGLGNEKLFF. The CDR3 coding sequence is TGTGCCAGCAGCCCGATTCAGGGGCTAGGCAATGAAAAACTGTTTTTT.

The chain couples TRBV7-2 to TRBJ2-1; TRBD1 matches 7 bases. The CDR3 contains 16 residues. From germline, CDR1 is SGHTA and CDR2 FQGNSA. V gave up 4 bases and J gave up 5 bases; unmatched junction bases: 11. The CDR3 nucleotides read TGTGCCAGCAGCTCCTTCCGGGACAGAAATCACAATGAGCAGTTCTTC. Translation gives CASSSFRDRNHNEQFF.

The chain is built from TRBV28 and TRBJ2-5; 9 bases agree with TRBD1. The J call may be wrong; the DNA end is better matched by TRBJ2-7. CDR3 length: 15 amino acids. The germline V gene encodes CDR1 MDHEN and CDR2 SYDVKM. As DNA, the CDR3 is TGTGCCAGCAGTGTCCCCGGGACAGGGTCCTACGAGCAGTACTTC. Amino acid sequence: CASSVPGTGSYEQYF.

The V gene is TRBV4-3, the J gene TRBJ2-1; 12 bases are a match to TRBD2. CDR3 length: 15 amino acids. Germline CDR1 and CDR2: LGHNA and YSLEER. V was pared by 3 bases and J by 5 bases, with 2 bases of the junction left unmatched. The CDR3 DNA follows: TGCGCCAGCAGCCACGGACTAGCGGGACACAATGAGCAGTTCTTC. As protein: CASSHGLAGHNEQFF.

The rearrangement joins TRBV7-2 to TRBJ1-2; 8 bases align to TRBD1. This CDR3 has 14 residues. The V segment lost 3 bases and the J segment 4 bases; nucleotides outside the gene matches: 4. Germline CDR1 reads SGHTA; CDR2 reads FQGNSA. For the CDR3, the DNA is TGTGCCAGCAGCTTGGGACAGGAAGGCTATGGCTACACCTTC. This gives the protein CASSLGQEGYGYTF.

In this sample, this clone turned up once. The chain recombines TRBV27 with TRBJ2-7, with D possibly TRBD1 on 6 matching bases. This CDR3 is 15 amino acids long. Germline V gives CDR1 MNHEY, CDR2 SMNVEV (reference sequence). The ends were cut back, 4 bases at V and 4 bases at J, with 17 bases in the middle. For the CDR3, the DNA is TGTGCCAGCAGTTCCCTGACGGGGACAAAGTACGAGCAGTACTTC. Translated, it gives CASSSLTGTKYEQYF.

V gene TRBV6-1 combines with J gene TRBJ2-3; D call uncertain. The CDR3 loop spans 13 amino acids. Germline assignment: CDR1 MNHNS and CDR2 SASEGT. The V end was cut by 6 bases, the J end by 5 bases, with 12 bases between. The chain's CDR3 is CASSTTLVDTQYF. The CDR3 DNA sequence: TGTGCCAGCAGCACCACTTTGGTAGATACGCAGTATTTT.

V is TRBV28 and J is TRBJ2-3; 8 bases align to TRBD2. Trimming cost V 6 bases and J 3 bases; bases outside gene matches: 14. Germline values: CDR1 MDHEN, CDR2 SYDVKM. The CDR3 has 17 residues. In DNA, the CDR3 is TGTGCCAGCAGCCTCGGGGGGGACGGGGATGGTACAGATACGCAGTATTTT. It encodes CASSLGGDGDGTDTQYF.

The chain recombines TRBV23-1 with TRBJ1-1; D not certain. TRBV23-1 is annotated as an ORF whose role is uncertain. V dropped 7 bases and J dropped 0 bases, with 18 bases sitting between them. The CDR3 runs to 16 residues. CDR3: CASTHLIPTMNTEAFF. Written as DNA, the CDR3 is TGCGCCAGCACTCACCTTATCCCTACCATGAACACTGAAGCTTTCTTT.

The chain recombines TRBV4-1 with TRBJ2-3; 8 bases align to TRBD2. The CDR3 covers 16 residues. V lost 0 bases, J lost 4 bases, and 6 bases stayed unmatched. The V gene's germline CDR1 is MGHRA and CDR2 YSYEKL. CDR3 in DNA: TGCGCCAGCAGCCAAGACCATAGCGGGGAAGCAGATACGCAGTATTTT. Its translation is CASSQDHSGEADTQYF.

The CDR3 sequence is CAISEGQGAEQYF. CDR3 bases: TGTGCCATCAGTGAGGGGCAGGGCGCCGAGCAGTACTTC. The J gene is TRBJ2-7, the V gene TRBV10-3, with D tentatively TRBD1 (5 bases). V was clipped by 2 bases and J by 6 bases, with 11 bases between them. In germline, CDR1 is ENHRY, CDR2 SYGVKD. This CDR3 region has 13 residues.

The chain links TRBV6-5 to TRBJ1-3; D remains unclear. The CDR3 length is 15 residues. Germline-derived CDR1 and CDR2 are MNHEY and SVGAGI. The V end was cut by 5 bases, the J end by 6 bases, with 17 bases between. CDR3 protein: CASSPALDTANTIYF. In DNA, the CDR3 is TGTGCCAGCAGTCCTGCCCTCGACACCGCAAACACCATATATTTT.

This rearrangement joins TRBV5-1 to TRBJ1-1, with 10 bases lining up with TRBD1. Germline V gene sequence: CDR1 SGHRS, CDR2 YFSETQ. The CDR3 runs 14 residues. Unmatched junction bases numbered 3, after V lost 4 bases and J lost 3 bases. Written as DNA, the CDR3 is TGCGCCAGCAGCCCGGGACAGGGGTACACTGAAGCTTTCTTT. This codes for CASSPGQGYTEAFF. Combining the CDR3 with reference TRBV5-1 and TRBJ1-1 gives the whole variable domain KAGVTQTPRYLIKTRGQQVTLSCSPISGHRSVSWYQQTPGQGLQFLFEYFSETQRNKGNFPGRFSGRQFSNSRSEMNVSTLELGDSALYLCASSPGQGYTEAFFGQGTRLTVV.